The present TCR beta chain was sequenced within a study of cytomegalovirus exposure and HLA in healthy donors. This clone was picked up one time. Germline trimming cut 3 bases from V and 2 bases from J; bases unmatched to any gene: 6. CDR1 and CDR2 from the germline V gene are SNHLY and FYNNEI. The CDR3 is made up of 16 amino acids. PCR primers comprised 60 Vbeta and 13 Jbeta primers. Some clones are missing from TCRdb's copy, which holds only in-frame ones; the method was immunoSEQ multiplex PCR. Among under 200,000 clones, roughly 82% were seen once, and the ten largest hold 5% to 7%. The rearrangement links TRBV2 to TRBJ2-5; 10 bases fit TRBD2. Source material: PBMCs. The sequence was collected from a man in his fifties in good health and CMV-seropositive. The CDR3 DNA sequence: TGTGCCAGCAGTGACAGGATAGCGGGAGGTCAAGAGACCCAGTACTTC. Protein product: CASSDRIAGGQETQYF.